A single TCR beta chain is shown here with its context. Which antigen it targets is not known. There are no base qualities to consult, and no much larger clone falls within one base. This entry is derived from a study of Ad26.COV2.S vaccination and SARS-CoV-2 variants (dated by TCRdb to the early 2020s). For the study in its entirety: Vaccine-arm donors were drawn from COV1001, a multicentre, randomized, double-blind, placebo-controlled phase I-IIa trial of Ad26.COV2.S in healthy adults. Dosing of Ad26.COV2.S was intramuscular, at either 5x10^10 or 1x10^11 viral particles, delivered as one shot or as two shots spaced 56 days apart. Investigators did not know the trial group allocation while performing experiments and assessing outcomes. A total of 32 samples were included in the TCR-sequenced set, comprising roughly 19 Ad26.COV2.S vaccine recipients, 5 placebo recipients and 8 SARS-CoV-2 convalescent individuals. The specificity and breadth of SARS-CoV-2-reactive T cell receptors after Ad26.COV2.S vaccination were assessed by TCRbeta repertoire sequencing. Trial participants were randomized into five groups of five: low-dose or high-dose Ad26.COV2.S given once or twice, or placebo on both occasions. Study-wide conclusions, independent of this receptor: Spike-specific TCR breadth was higher in Ad26.COV2.S recipients than in placebo recipients (P = 0.0014). Comparable non-spike TCR breadth was observed between vaccine and placebo recipients, consistent with only spike being contained in the vaccine. After vaccination, substantial breadth of spike-specific CD8+ and CD4+ T cell responses was reported. The study was not powered for comparison of responses between vaccine doses or regimens. It was noted by the authors that total T cell responses may have been underestimated by the TCR breadth and depth analyses.

According to the study, the label for this sample's treatment or condition signals: 15 to 20 received Ad26.COV2.S at low or high dose, single or two shots; 5 received placebo; per-sample allocation not given. For vaccine and placebo recipients, repertoires were sequenced using samples collected on day 63 after the first injection. Cohort 1b enrolled 25 or so adults aged 18-55 years at a single site in Boston, USA, between 29 July and 7 August 2020. As a vaccine, Ad26.COV2.S was a replication-incompetent adenovirus type 26 vector that expressed a prefusion-stabilized SARS-CoV-2 spike protein derived from the original Wuhan strain. V sheds 2 bases and J sheds 7 bases, leaving 13 bases between their ends. From a lookup of the germline V gene, CDR1 and CDR2 are SGHRS and YFSETQ. Including cysteine and phenylalanine, the CDR3 has 14 amino acids. Only the CDR3 region is kept as DNA, spanning 42 bases read in frame from base 1.

TCRbeta CDR3 regions were sequenced with the immunoSEQ Assay. After extraction, genomic DNA underwent amplification by bias-controlled multiplex PCR, followed by high-throughput sequencing. Turning to the authors' computational methods: To quantify the absolute abundance of every unique TCRbeta CDR3 region, sequences were collapsed and filtered. T cell fraction was estimated by normalizing TCRbeta template counts to usable DNA, which was measured by amplifying reference genes present in all nucleated cells. Repertoire TCRs were annotated as SARS-CoV-2-specific by exact matching of V gene, CDR3 amino acid sequence and J gene to a known reactive TCR set. The reference SARS-CoV-2 TCR set was derived from MIRA and filtered for enrichment in COVID-19-positive ImmuneCODE repertoires, a step that removed public or cross-reactive TCRs. Based on the MIRA antigens, annotated TCRs were further analysed at the level of specific ORF or position within ORF. Depth was the summed frequency of annotated unique rearrangements, while breadth was defined as annotated unique rearrangements over total unique productive rearrangements. TCR breadth was compared between groups using two-sided Wilcoxon rank-sum tests. TCRdb's version of the immuneACCESS table is confined to in-frame rearrangements and falls short of the full clone set. An unresolved V gene accounts for under half of the shortfall where checked; the remainder is of unknown origin. D and trimming come from the DNA, and the V and J calls and clone size come from that table. A total of around 300,000 clones appear in this sample, roughly 88% of them only once. The ten largest clones represent 5.5% of the sample.

The sequence links TRBV5-1 to TRBJ2-1; TRBD2 is a weak D gene call, 6 bases matching. Sequencing was performed on peripheral blood, taken in a trial of Ad26.COV2.S vaccine versus placebo. The clonotype was recovered from a person between 18 and 59 years old who received the Ad26.COV2.S COVID-19 vaccine or a placebo. The CDR3 reads as follows: CASSLTTSLNEQFF. The nucleotide sequence is given as TGCGCCAGCAGCTTAACGACTAGTTTAAATGAGCAGTTCTTC.